Each of the 22 T cell receptor beta chains below was sequenced from the same sample in a study of T cell repertoires in cytomegalovirus infection. No cognate antigen is known for these TCRs. TCRdb used MiXCR to reprocess the reads, holding one entry per CDR3 protein. This table holds a few hundred thousand distinct CDR3 sequences, just under 40% found once. The sequencing here drew on cultured PBMCs, taken from culture after CMV antigen stimulation. The receptor set was obtained from a human donor in good health (CMV status not recorded). Some clones in this sample may be carry-over from other donors' samples.

This chain links TRBV25-1 with TRBJ2-2; perhaps D is TRBD1 or TRBD2 (6 bases each). The CDR3 runs 16 residues. Trimming pared 7 bases from V and 5 bases from J, leaving 20 bases between. Germline assignment: CDR1 MGHDK and CDR2 SYGVNS. The chain's CDR3 is CASTPQEGVWTGELFF. The CDR3 DNA is TGTGCCAGCACTCCACAGGAGGGGGTTTGGACCGGGGAGCTGTTTTTT.

The CDR3 DNA reads TGTGCCAGCAGTGAGTTGCAGGGAACAGATACGCAGTATTTT. It specifies CASSELQGTDTQYF. V usage is TRBV2 and J usage is TRBJ2-3, with a tentative D call TRBD1 (5 bases). Germline CDR1 is SNHLY and CDR2 is FYNNEI. V was shortened by 3 bases and J by 3 bases, with 10 bases between the two germline ends. The CDR3 has 14 residues.

V usage is TRBV24-1 and J usage is TRBJ2-1; 7 bases map to TRBD2. The CDR3 sequence is 17 residues long. With 4 bases clipped from V and 0 bases from J, the junction kept 8 bases outside the gene matches. Germline CDR1 KGHDR, CDR2 SFDVKD. This chain's CDR3 is CATSDSTSASSYNEQFF. CDR3 bases: TGTGCCACCAGTGACTCAACTAGCGCGAGCTCCTACAATGAGCAGTTCTTC.

The gene calls are TRBV7-6 and TRBJ2-7; D not resolved. Trimming took off 5 bases at V and 5 bases at J, with 10 bases between the two ends. Germline V lookup: CDR1 SGHVS, CDR2 FNYEAQ. The CDR3 is 12 residues long. The DNA of the CDR3 is TGTGCCAGCAGCCCCCTGGGTGACGAGCAGTACTTC. This sequence encodes CASSPLGDEQYF.

This rearrangement joins TRBV2 to TRBJ1-5; the D gene is possibly TRBD1 (6 bases). Germline values: CDR1 SNHLY, CDR2 FYNNEI. The CDR3 is 14 amino acids. The V end was cut by 4 bases, the J end by 5 bases, with 12 bases between. In DNA form, the CDR3 reads TGTGCCAGCAGTGCAGAGGCAGGGGATCAGCCCCAGCATTTT. This translates into CASSAEAGDQPQHF.

This clonotype was seen only a few times. The rearrangement links TRBV18 to TRBJ1-2, with TRBD1 matching 7 bases. The germline V gene has CDR1 KGHSH and CDR2 LQKENI. V shed 5 bases, J shed 4 bases, and the junction held 7 bases outside the gene matches. The CDR3 is 14 amino acids. The CDR3 DNA is TGTGCCAGCTCAACGGGGACAGAGATCTATGGCTACACCTTC. Protein product: CASSTGTEIYGYTF.

The CDR3 reads CASSPNRGGMNTEAFF. The CDR3 coding sequence is TGTGCCAGCAGCCCAAACCGCGGCGGCATGAACACTGAAGCTTTCTTT. The chain carries TRBV11-2 and TRBJ1-1; D is unresolved. This CDR3 has 16 amino acids. Trimming shortened V by 5 bases and J by 0 bases, and 16 bases separated the two germline ends. Germline assignment: CDR1 SGHAT and CDR2 FQNNGV.

The genes are TRBV5-6 and TRBJ2-7; D may be TRBD1 (6 bases). CDR3 length: 14 residues. CDR1 and CDR2 from the germline V gene are SGHDT and YYEEEE. The V gene lost 2 bases and the J gene lost 0 bases, with 9 bases spanning the gap. CDR3 DNA: TGTGCCAGCAGCTTCCTGGACAGCTCCTACGAGCAGTACTTC. As protein: CASSFLDSSYEQYF.

This clonotype came up a few times. The chain has TRBV7-9 and TRBJ2-3, with 7 bases aligning to TRBD2. Germline CDR1 SEHNR, CDR2 FQNEAQ (reference sequence). V lost 4 bases, J lost 11 bases, and 15 bases stayed unmatched. The CDR3 is 15 amino acids. For the CDR3, the DNA is TGTGCCAGCAGCTCCGGACTAGTGAGGGTTATGGTGCAGTATTTT. Protein product: CASSSGLVRVMVQYF.

The chain recombines TRBV6-6 with TRBJ1-1; D call uncertain. Between the trimmed V and J ends, which lost 2 bases and 4 bases, there was a span of 11 bases. The CDR3 spans 14 residues. Germline V gene data show CDR1 as MNHNY and CDR2 as SVGAGI (reference sequence). CDR3 in amino acids: CASSYPGEGTEAFF. As DNA, the CDR3 is TGTGCCAGCAGTTACCCCGGGGAGGGCACTGAAGCTTTCTTT.

The chain is built from TRBV4-3 and TRBJ2-7, with unresolved D. Germline loops: CDR1 LGHNA, CDR2 YSLEER. V lost 0 bases to trimming and J lost 9 bases, with 21 bases between them. This CDR3 contains 16 residues. The CDR3 nucleotides are TGCGCCAGCAGCCAAGATCGTATGGCCCCAAACTCGGGGCAGTACTTC. Amino acid sequence: CASSQDRMAPNSGQYF.

This clonotype appeared a few times. The chain uses TRBV5-4 and TRBJ2-6; 8 bases map to TRBD1. This CDR3 is 15 amino acids long. V was clipped by 4 bases and J by 1 base; unmatched bases: 1. Germline assignment: CDR1 SGHNT and CDR2 YYREEE (reference sequence). CDR3 protein: CASSHRGSGANVLTF. For the CDR3, the DNA is TGTGCCAGCAGCCACAGGGGGTCTGGGGCCAACGTCCTGACTTTC.

This clonotype was counted a few times. CDR3 sequence reads: CASSYYPGQFTGNTIYF. The CDR3 nucleotides read TGTGCCAGCAGCTATTACCCGGGACAGTTTACTGGAAACACCATATATTTT. V gene TRBV7-2 combines with J gene TRBJ1-3, with 7 bases identical to TRBD1. The germline CDR1 and CDR2 sequences are SGHTA and FQGNSA. The trim removed 4 bases at V and 2 bases at J, leaving 11 bases unmatched. The CDR3 loop spans 17 amino acids.

V usage is TRBV7-2 and J usage is TRBJ2-1, with 13 bases aligning to TRBD2. J was trimmed by 9 bases and V by 4 bases; bases with no gene match: 6. Germline lookup yields CDR1 SGHTA and CDR2 FQGNSA. CDR3 length: 15 residues. The CDR3 bases are TGTGCCAGCAGCTATACCGGGACTAGCGGGATTGAGCAGTTCTTC. Its translation: CASSYTGTSGIEQFF.

This clonotype showed up just a few times. V gene TRBV28 combines with J gene TRBJ1-2; 7 bases align to TRBD1. V shed 1 base and J 4 bases; nucleotides not matched to a gene: 12. The CDR3 runs 17 residues. CDR1 and CDR2 from the germline V gene are MDHEN and SYDVKM. Written as DNA, the CDR3 is TGTGCCAGCAGTTTATCGTGGACAGGACCGGGGCCCTATGGCTACACCTTC. As protein: CASSLSWTGPGPYGYTF.

As to this clonotype: An end of the junction differs from the germline gene, which may be a read error. This chain links TRBV20-1 with TRBJ2-5; D is tentatively TRBD1 or TRBD2 (5 bases each). CDR3 length: 15 amino acids. CDR1 and CDR2 (germline): DFQATT, SNEGSKA (reference sequence). The DNA for the CDR3 is TGCAGTGCTAGAGATGGGAGACAGAAACAAGAGACCCGGTACTTC. Translated, it gives CSARDGRQKQETRYF.

V usage is TRBV6-6 and J usage is TRBJ1-1; weak D call: TRBD1 (6 bases). This CDR3 is built from 14 residues. Germline lookup yields CDR1 MNHNY and CDR2 SVGAGI (reference sequence). V was clipped by 6 bases and J by 3 bases, with 14 bases between them. The chain's CDR3 is CASRTTGWDTEAFF. The DNA for the CDR3 is TGTGCCAGCAGAACAACAGGGTGGGACACTGAAGCTTTCTTT.

V gene TRBV7-2 combines with J gene TRBJ2-1; D is undetermined. Deletions cut 8 bases from V and 9 bases from J, with 14 bases between. This CDR3 has 12 residues. CDR1 and CDR2 (germline): SGHTA, FQGNSA. CDR3 sequence reads: CASCEYRSEQFF. In nucleotides, the CDR3 is TGTGCCAGCTGCGAGTACCGCAGTGAGCAGTTCTTC.

This clonotype was seen a handful of times. CDR3 DNA sequence: TGTGCCAGCAGTGAGCACGGGACTAGCGTTGAGCAGTTCTTC. Translation: CASSEHGTSVEQFF. This chain joins TRBV6-1 and TRBJ2-1, with 10 positions matching TRBD2. CDR3 length: 14 residues. CDR1 and CDR2 from the germline V gene are MNHNS and SASEGT. The V gene end was trimmed by 3 bases and the J gene end by 9 bases; junction bases not matched to a gene: 5.

This rearrangement joins TRBV10-3 to TRBJ2-1, with 11 bases aligning to TRBD2. The CDR3 length is 15 residues. V lost 5 bases and J lost 6; bases outside the gene matches: 6. Germline CDR1 and CDR2: ENHRY and SYGVKD. The CDR3 here is CAISYSGRGGNEQFF. The DNA for the CDR3 is TGTGCCATCAGTTATAGCGGGAGGGGGGGCAATGAGCAGTTCTTC.

V is TRBV5-1 and J is TRBJ2-5, with D possibly TRBD1 on 6 matching bases. Germline assignment: CDR1 SGHRS and CDR2 YFSETQ. Trimming removed 3 bases at V and 4 bases at J, with 22 bases between. The CDR3 length is 17 residues. The CDR3 sequence is CASSSSPETGFGETQYF. The CDR3 DNA follows: TGCGCCAGCAGCTCCTCCCCCGAAACAGGGTTTGGAGAGACCCAGTACTTC.

This clonotype has ten or more counts. V gene TRBV7-6 combines with J gene TRBJ1-1; the D gene is possibly TRBD1 (6 bases). The CDR3 has 15 amino acids. Germline V lookup: CDR1 SGHVS, CDR2 FNYEAQ. Between the trimmed V and J ends, which lost 1 base and 1 base, there was a span of 10 bases. The CDR3 DNA reads as TGTGCCAGCAGCTTAGGATGGGGGCAGAACACTGAAGCTTTCTTT. As protein: CASSLGWGQNTEAFF.